The subject of this entry is one TCR beta chain. This record belongs to a study of graft-versus-host responses after intestinal transplantation. Repertoires were generated with immunoSEQ multiplex PCR, while TCRdb's copy carries only in-frame clones and drops some. The data show roughly 43,000 clones, approximately 95% seen once. Specimen: PBMCs, collected around 330 days after intestinal transplant. The sequence was obtained from a human patient who received an intestinal transplant, so some T cells may come from the graft donor.

The chain's CDR3 is CATSRGGQILANTGELFF. The CDR3 bases are TGTGCCACCAGCAGAGGGGGGCAGATCTTGGCGAACACCGGGGAGCTGTTTTTT. The chain employs TRBV15 and TRBJ2-2, with D possibly matching TRBD1 (6 bases). Germline CDR1 and CDR2: LNHNV and YYDKDF (reference sequence). The CDR3 contains 18 residues. V dropped 1 base and J dropped 0 bases, with 15 bases sitting between them. The whole variable domain, remainder taken from reference TRBV15 and TRBJ2-2, is DAMVIQNPRYQVTQFGKPVTLSCSQTLNHNVMYWYQQKSSQAPKLLFHYYDKDFNNEADTPDNFQSRRPNTSFCFLDIRSPGLGDTAMYLCATSRGGQILANTGELFFGEGSRLTVL.